Listed here is a single T cell receptor beta chain. This sample is drawn from a study of control samples from healthy donors and cancer patients. Generated by immunoSEQ multiplex PCR, the TCRdb table keeps only in-frame clones and is missing some. Among around 110,000 clones listed, around 89% were seen once. The germline V gene encodes CDR1 SGHAT and CDR2 FQNNGV. Trimming cost V 6 bases and J 1 base, with 12 bases left between them. The CDR3 sequence is 14 residues long. This TCR came from a woman in her fifties or sixties with colorectal cancer. This sequence joins TRBV11-2 and TRBJ1-1; unclear D gene. Sequenced input: PBMCs. Here the CDR3 reads CASRSGVSNTEAFF. The CDR3 DNA is TGTGCCAGCAGATCAGGTGTTTCGAACACTGAAGCTTTCTTT. Full variable domain (outside the CDR3, taken from reference TRBV11-2 and TRBJ1-1): EAGVAQSPRYKIIEKRQSVAFWCNPISGHATLYWYQQILGQGPKLLIQFQNNGVVDDSQLPKDRFSAERLKGVDSTLKIQPAKLEDSAVYLCASRSGVSNTEAFFGQGTRLTVV.